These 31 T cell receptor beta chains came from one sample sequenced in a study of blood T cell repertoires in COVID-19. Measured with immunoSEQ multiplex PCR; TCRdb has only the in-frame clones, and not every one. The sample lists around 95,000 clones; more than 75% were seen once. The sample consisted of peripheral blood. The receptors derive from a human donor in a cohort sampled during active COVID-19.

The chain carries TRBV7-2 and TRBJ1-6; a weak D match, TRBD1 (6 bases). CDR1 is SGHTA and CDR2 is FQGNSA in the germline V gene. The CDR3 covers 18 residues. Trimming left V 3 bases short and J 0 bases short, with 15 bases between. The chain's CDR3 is CASSLKTQGSSYNSPLHF. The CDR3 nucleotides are TGTGCCAGCAGCTTGAAGACTCAGGGGAGCTCCTATAATTCACCCCTCCACTTT.

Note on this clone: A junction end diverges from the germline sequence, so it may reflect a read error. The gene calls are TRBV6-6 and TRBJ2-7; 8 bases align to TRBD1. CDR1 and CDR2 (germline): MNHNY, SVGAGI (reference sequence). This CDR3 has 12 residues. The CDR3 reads CASSYREQGVIF. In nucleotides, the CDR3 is TGTGCCAGCAGTTACAGAGAACAGGGGGTTATTTTC.

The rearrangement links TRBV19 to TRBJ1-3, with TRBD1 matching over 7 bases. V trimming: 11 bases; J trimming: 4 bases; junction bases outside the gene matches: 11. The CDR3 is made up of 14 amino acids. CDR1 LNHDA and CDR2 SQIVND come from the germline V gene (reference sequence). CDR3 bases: TGTGCCTCACGCCGGGACAGTCTAGGAAACACCATATATTTT. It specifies CASRRDSLGNTIYF.

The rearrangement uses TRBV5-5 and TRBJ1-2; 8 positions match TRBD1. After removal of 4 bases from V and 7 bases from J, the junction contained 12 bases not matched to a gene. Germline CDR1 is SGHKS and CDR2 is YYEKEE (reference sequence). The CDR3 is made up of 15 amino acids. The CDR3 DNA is TGTGCCAGCAGCCTCACAGGGGGTCCTATGGGTGGCTACACCTTC. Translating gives CASSLTGGPMGGYTF.

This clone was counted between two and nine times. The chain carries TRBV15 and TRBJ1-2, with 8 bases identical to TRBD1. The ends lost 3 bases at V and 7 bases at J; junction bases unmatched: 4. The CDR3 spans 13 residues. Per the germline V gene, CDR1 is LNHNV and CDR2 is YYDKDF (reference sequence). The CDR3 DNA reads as TGTGCCACCAGCAGGGACAGGGTAGGTGGCTACACCTTC. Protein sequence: CATSRDRVGGYTF.

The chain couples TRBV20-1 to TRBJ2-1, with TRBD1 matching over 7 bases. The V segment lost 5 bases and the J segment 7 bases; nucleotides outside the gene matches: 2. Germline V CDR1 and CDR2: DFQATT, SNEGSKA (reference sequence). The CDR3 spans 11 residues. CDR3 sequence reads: CSAPQGNEQFF. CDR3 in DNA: TGCAGTGCTCCACAGGGGAATGAGCAGTTCTTC.

The CDR3 region has the DNA TGTGCCAGCAGCGGAGGGACAGGGCTTGTAGATACGCAGTATTTT. As protein: CASSGGTGLVDTQYF. This chain joins TRBV9 and TRBJ2-3; 9 nucleotides align to TRBD1. The ends lost 3 bases at V and 5 bases at J; junction bases unmatched: 7. The CDR3 covers 15 residues. CDR1 is SGDLS and CDR2 is YYNGEE in the germline V gene.

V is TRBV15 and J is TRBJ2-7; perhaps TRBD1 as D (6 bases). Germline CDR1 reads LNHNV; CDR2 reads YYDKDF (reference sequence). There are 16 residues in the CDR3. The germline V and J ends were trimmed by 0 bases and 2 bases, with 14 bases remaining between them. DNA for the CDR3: TGTGCCACCAGCAGAGATCCGGGACACGCGACCTACGAGCAGTACTTC. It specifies CATSRDPGHATYEQYF.

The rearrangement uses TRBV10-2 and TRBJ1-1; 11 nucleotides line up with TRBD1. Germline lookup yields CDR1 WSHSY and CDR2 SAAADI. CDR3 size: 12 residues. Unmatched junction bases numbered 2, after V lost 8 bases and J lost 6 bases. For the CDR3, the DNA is TGCGCCAGCGGACAGGGGGCCCCTGAAGCTTTCTTT. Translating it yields CASGQGAPEAFF.

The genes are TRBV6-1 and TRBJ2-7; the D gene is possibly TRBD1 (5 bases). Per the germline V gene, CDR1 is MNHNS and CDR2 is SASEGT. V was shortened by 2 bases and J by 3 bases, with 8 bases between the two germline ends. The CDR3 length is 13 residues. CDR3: CASSEQGSYEQYF. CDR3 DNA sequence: TGTGCCAGCAGTGAACAGGGCAGCTACGAGCAGTACTTC.

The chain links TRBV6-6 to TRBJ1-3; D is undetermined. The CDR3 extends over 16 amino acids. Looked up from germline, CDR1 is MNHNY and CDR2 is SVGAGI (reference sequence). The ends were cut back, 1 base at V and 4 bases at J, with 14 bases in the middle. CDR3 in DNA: TGTGCCAGCAGTTACTGGTCAAAAAGAGCAGGAAACACCATATATTTT. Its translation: CASSYWSKRAGNTIYF.

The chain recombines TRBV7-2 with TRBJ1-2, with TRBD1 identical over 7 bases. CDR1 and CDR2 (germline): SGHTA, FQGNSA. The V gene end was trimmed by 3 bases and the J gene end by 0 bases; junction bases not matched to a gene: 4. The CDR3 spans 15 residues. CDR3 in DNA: TGTGCCAGCAGCTTGAAACAGGGGCCTAACTATGGCTACACCTTC. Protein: CASSLKQGPNYGYTF.

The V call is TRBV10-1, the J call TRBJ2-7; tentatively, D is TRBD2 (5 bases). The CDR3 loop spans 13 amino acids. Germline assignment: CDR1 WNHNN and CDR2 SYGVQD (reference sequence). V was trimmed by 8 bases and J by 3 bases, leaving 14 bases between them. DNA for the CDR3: TGCGCCAGCTCGAGCGGACCGTACTACGAGCAGTACTTC. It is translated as CASSSGPYYEQYF.

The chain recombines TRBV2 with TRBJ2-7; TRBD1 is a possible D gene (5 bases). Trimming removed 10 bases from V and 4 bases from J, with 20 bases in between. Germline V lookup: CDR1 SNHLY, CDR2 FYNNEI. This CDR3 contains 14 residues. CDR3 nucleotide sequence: TGTGCCATCGACAGATCCCTTTTCCGTTACGAGCAGTACTTC. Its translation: CAIDRSLFRYEQYF.

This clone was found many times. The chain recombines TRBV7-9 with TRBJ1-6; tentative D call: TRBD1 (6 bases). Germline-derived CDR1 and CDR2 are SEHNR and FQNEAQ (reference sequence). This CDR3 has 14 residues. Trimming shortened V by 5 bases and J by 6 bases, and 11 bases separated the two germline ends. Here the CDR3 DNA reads TGTGCCAGCAGCCCGGACAGCGTTAATTCACCCCTCCACTTT. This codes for CASSPDSVNSPLHF.

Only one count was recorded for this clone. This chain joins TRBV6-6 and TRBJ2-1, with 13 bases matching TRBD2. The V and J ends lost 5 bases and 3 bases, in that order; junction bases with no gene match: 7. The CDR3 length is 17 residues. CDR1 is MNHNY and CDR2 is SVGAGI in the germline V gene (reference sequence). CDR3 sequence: CASSPGTSGDFYNEQFF. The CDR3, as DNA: TGTGCCAGCAGTCCCGGGACTAGCGGGGATTTCTACAATGAGCAGTTCTTC.

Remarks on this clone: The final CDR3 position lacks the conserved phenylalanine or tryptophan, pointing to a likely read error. CDR3 nucleotides: TGTGCCAGCAGCCAACAGGGATCCTACTCTGGGGCCAACGTCCTGACTTCC. Translated, it gives CASSQQGSYSGANVLTS. The chain links TRBV3-1 (or the pseudogene TRBV3-2) to TRBJ2-6; D might be TRBD1 (5 bases). Germline loops: CDR1 LGHDT, CDR2 YNNKEL (reference sequence). There are 17 residues in the CDR3. Trimming took 2 bases from V and 0 from J, leaving 11 bases between them.

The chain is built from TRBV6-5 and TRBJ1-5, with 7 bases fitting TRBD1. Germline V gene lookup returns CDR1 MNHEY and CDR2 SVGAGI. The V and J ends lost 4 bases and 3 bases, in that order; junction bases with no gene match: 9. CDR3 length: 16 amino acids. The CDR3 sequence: CASSSTTGRFNQPQHF. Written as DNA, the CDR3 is TGTGCCAGCAGTTCCACGACAGGGCGTTTCAATCAGCCCCAGCATTTT.

The CDR3 region has the DNA TGCGCCAGCAGCCAAGATCGGCGGGATAGAGATGAGCAGTTCTTC. Amino acids: CASSQDRRDRDEQFF. The chain has TRBV4-3 and TRBJ2-1; perhaps TRBD2 as D (6 bases). The CDR3 totals 15 residues. V was cut by 0 bases and J by 8 bases, with 14 bases left in between. Germline V gives CDR1 LGHNA, CDR2 YSLEER.

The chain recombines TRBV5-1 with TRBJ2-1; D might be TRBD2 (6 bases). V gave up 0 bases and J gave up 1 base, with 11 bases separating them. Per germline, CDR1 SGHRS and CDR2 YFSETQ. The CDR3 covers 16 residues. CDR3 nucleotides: TGCGCCAGCAGCTTGGCCGCTAGCGTGTCCTACAATGAGCAGTTCTTC. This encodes CASSLAASVSYNEQFF.

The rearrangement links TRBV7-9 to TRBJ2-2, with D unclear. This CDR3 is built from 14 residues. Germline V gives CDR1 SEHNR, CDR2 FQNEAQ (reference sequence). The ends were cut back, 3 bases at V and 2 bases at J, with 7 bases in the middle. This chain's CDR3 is CASSFELNTGELFF. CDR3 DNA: TGTGCCAGCAGCTTCGAACTAAACACCGGGGAGCTGTTTTTT.

CDR3: CASSPRTGTGNYGYTF. As DNA, the CDR3 is TGTGCCAGCAGCCCAAGAACCGGGACAGGTAACTATGGCTACACCTTC. The chain couples TRBV9 to TRBJ1-2; 8 positions agree with TRBD1. Germline V gene sequence: CDR1 SGDLS, CDR2 YYNGEE. This CDR3 comprises 16 residues. Trimming removed 4 bases from V and 1 base from J; junction bases left unmatched: 9.

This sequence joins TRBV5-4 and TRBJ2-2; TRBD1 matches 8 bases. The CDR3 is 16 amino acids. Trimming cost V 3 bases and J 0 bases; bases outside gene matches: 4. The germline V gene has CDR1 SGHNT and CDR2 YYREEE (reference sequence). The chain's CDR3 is CASSWQQGANTGELFF. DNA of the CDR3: TGTGCCAGCAGCTGGCAACAGGGGGCGAACACCGGGGAGCTGTTTTTT.

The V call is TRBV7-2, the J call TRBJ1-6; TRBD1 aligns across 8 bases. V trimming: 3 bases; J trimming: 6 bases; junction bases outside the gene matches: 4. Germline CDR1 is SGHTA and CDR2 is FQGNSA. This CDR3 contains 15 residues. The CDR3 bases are TGTGCCAGCAGCTTGGCCGGACAGGGTAATTCACCCCTCCACTTT. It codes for CASSLAGQGNSPLHF.

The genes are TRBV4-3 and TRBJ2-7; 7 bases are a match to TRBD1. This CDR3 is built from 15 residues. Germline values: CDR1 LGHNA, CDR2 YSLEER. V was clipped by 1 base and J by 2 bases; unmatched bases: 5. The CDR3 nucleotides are TGCGCCAGCAGCCAAGTCCACAGGGGAGCCTACGAGCAGTACTTC. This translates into CASSQVHRGAYEQYF.

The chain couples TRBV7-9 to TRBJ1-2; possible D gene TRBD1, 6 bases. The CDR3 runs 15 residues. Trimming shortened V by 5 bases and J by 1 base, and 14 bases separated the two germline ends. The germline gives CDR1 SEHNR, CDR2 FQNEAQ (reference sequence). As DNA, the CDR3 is TGTGCCAGCAGCCGATGGACAGACTTTAACTATGGCTACACCTTC. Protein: CASSRWTDFNYGYTF.

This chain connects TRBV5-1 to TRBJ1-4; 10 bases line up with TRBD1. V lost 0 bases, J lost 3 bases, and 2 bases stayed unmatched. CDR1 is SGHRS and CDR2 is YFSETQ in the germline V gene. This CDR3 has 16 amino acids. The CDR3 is CASSLGQGASNEKLFF. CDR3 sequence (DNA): TGCGCCAGCAGCTTGGGACAGGGGGCATCTAATGAAAAACTGTTTTTT. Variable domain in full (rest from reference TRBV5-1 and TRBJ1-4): KAGVTQTPRYLIKTRGQQVTLSCSPISGHRSVSWYQQTPGQGLQFLFEYFSETQRNKGNFPGRFSGRQFSNSRSEMNVSTLELGDSALYLCASSLGQGASNEKLFFGSGTQLSVL.

This CDR3 reads CASSELKQPNTEAFF. CDR3 sequence (DNA): TGTGCCAGCAGTGAATTGAAACAGCCGAACACTGAAGCTTTCTTT. V usage is TRBV25-1 and J usage is TRBJ1-1; D is uncertain. The length of the CDR3 is 15 residues. CDR1 and CDR2 (germline): MGHDK, SYGVNS. V was cut by 1 base and J by 1 base, with 10 bases left in between. Using reference TRBV25-1 and TRBJ1-1 for the parts outside the CDR3, the full variable domain is EADIYQTPRYLVIGTGKKITLECSQTMGHDKMYWYQQDPGMELHLIHYSYGVNSTEKGDLSSESTVSRIRTEHFPLTLESARPSHTSQYLCASSELKQPNTEAFFGQGTRLTVV.

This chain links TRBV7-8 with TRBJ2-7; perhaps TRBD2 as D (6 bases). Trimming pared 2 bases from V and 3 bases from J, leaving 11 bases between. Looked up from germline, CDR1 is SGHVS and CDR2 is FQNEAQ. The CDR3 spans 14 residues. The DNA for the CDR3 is TGTGCCAGCAGCTTATCGGGAGTATTCTACGAGCAGTACTTC. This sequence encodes CASSLSGVFYEQYF.

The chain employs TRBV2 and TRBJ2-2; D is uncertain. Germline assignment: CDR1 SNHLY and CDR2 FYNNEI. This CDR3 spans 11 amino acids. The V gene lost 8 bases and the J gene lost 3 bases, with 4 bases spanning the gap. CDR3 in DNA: TGTGCCAGCTTCTACACCGGGGAGCTGTTTTTT. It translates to CASFYTGELFF. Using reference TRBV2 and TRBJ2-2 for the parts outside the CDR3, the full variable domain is EPEVTQTPSHQVTQMGQEVILRCVPISNHLYFYWYRQILGQKVEFLVSFYNNEISEKSEIFDDQFSVERPDGSNFTLKIRSTKLEDSAMYFCASFYTGELFFGEGSRLTVL.

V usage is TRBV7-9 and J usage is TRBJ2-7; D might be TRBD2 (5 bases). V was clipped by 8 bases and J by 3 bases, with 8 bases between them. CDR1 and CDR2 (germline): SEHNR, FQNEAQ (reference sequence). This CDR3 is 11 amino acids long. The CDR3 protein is CASEGFYEQYF. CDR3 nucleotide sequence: TGTGCCAGCGAGGGCTTCTACGAGCAGTACTTC.